These T cell receptor beta chains were read from a single sample in a study of blood T cell repertoires in COVID-19. TCRdb's table, derived via immunoSEQ multiplex PCR, lists solely in-frame clones and lacks some. This table has about 300,000 clones, 86% appearing once. The sequenced sample was peripheral blood. Source of these receptors: a woman aged 45-65 years with acute or convalescent COVID-19. Both conserved end residues are part of each CDR3. Fields, in order: D gene, clone size, J gene, V gene, CDR3 protein, CDR3 DNA. The D gene is left open where the match is weak. Clone size is shown for a subset of rows, as once, few, many or a class of expanded clone.

>TRBD1|NA|TRBJ2-2|TRBV10-2
CASSESIGTANTGELFF
TGCGCCAGCAGTGAGTCGATCGGGACAGCGAACACCGGGGAGCTGTTTTTT
>NA|NA|TRBJ2-3|TRBV21-1
CASSKGTEPGQLTPSTDTQYF
TGTGCCAGCAGCAAAGGAACGGAACCTGGGCAGCTTACCCCAAGCACAGATACGCAGTATTTT
>TRBD1|NA|TRBJ1-1|TRBV27
CASSLSSGTGSEAFF
TGTGCCAGCAGTTTATCGTCCGGGACAGGGTCTGAAGCTTTCTTT
>NA|NA|TRBJ1-4|TRBV7-2
CASSRGGNEKLFF
TGTGCCAGCAGCAGAGGTGGGAATGAAAAACTGTTTTTT
>TRBD1|NA|TRBJ1-2|TRBV28
CASSFPLPGQEGGYTF
TGTGCCAGCAGTTTCCCCCTCCCGGGACAGGAGGGAGGCTACACCTTC
>NA|NA|TRBJ2-1|TRBV11-3
CASSFGGARSEQFF
TGTGCCAGCAGCTTCGGAGGAGCTCGGAGTGAGCAGTTCTTC
>NA|NA|TRBJ1-2|TRBV28
CASSTGGNYGYTF
TGTGCCAGCAGCACGGGGGGGAATTATGGCTACACCTTC
>NA|NA|TRBJ1-5|TRBV30
CAWRQNNQPQHF
TGTGCCTGGAGACAGAACAATCAGCCCCAGCATTTT
>NA|NA|TRBJ2-7|TRBV28
CASTDTSPYEQYF
TGTGCCAGCACCGACACCTCCCCCTACGAGCAGTACTTC
>TRBD1|NA|TRBJ2-7|TRBV19
CASSTDRGAYEQYF
TGTGCCAGTAGTACAGACAGGGGTGCCTACGAGCAGTACTTC
>NA|NA|TRBJ2-7|TRBV28
CASSLQSSYEQYF
TGTGCCAGCAGCCTACAGAGCTCCTACGAGCAGTACTTC
>NA|NA|TRBJ1-1|TRBV7-8
CASSLVGALNTEAFF
TGTGCCAGCAGCTTAGTAGGGGCACTGAACACTGAAGCTTTCTTT
>TRBD1|NA|TRBJ1-4|TRBV2
CASSERGTGGEKLFF
TGTGCCAGCAGTGAACGCGGGACAGGGGGAGAAAAACTGTTTTTT
>NA|NA|TRBJ1-1|TRBV4-1
CASRQHLGVPEAFF
TGCGCCAGCAGGCAGCACCTAGGGGTACCTGAAGCTTTCTTT
>NA|NA|TRBJ2-7|TRBV9
CASSGGVRGAGYEQYF
TGTGCCAGCAGCGGAGGCGTACGGGGAGCTGGCTACGAGCAGTACTTC
>TRBD1|once|TRBJ2-7|TRBV28
CASRTGTGYEQYF
TGTGCCAGCAGAACCGGGACAGGGTACGAGCAGTACTTC
>NA|NA|TRBJ2-1|TRBV15
CATSRGLEDLDEQFF
TGTGCCACCAGCAGAGGACTGGAGGACTTGGATGAGCAGTTCTTC
>NA|once|TRBJ2-2|TRBV11-1
CASSTGPFYTGELFF
TGTGCCAGCAGTACAGGGCCCTTCTACACCGGGGAGCTGTTTTTT
>NA|NA|TRBJ1-1|TRBV28
CASSVGWEGGHTEAFF
TGTGCCAGCAGCGTTGGATGGGAGGGGGGGCACACTGAAGCTTTCTTT
>TRBD1|NA|TRBJ2-2|TRBV30
CAWSPGQVTGELFF
TGTGCCTGGAGTCCCGGACAGGTCACCGGGGAGCTGTTTTTT
>NA|NA|TRBJ1-4|TRBV6-1
CASSEGGRGEKLFF
TGTGCCAGCAGTGAAGGGGGGAGGGGTGAAAAACTGTTTTTT
>TRBD2|NA|TRBJ2-1|TRBV18
CASSPPGGSRSYNEQFF
TGTGCCAGCTCACCACCTGGCGGGAGTCGGTCCTACAATGAGCAGTTCTTC
>TRBD2|NA|TRBJ2-5|TRBV10-3
CAIREAGGETQYF
TGTGCCATCAGGGAAGCCGGGGGGGAGACCCAGTACTTC
>TRBD2|NA|TRBJ2-7|TRBV7-2
CASSLVGTSLLYEQYF
TGTGCCAGCAGCTTAGTTGGGACTAGCCTACTCTACGAGCAGTACTTC
>NA|NA|TRBJ1-4|TRBV19
CASSRQREEKLFF
TGTGCCAGTAGTCGGCAGCGAGAGGAAAAACTGTTTTTT
>TRBD2|NA|TRBJ2-3|TRBV19
CASSNGLAGVADTQYF
TGTGCCAGTAGTAACGGACTAGCGGGAGTAGCGGATACGCAGTATTTT
>NA|NA|TRBJ2-2|TRBV3-1/TRBV3-2
CASSPRHVRAVGTGELFF
TGTGCCAGCAGCCCCCGGCACGTGCGGGCTGTTGGCACCGGGGAGCTGTTTTTT
>TRBD2|NA|TRBJ2-7|TRBV7-9
CASSLTLAGSEQYF
TGTGCCAGCAGCTTAACGCTAGCGGGATCCGAGCAGTACTTC
>NA|NA|TRBJ2-7|TRBV4-2
CASSQVLVPYEQYF
TGTGCCAGCAGCCAAGTTCTAGTTCCCTACGAGCAGTACTTC
>NA|NA|TRBJ1-4|TRBV5-1
CASSFGGYFEKLFF
TGCGCCAGCAGCTTTGGGGGCTACTTCGAAAAACTGTTTTTT
>TRBD2|NA|TRBJ2-1|TRBV28
CASSSLAGGRNEQFF
TGTGCCAGCAGTTCTTTAGCGGGAGGGCGGAATGAGCAGTTCTTC
>NA|NA|TRBJ2-4|TRBV21-1
CASSPRGGTALAKNIQYF
TGTGCCAGCAGCCCGAGAGGGGGGACAGCACTAGCCAAAAACATTCAGTACTTC
>NA|NA|TRBJ2-2|TRBV20-1
CSASGQLGNTGELFF
TGCAGTGCGAGTGGACAGTTGGGGAACACCGGGGAGCTGTTTTTT
>TRBD1|NA|TRBJ1-1|TRBV24-1
CATSETGGRTEAFF
TGTGCCACCAGTGAAACAGGGGGCAGGACTGAAGCTTTCTTT
>NA|NA|TRBJ2-7|TRBV14
CASSPRQYTYEQYF
TGTGCCAGCAGCCCAAGACAGTATACCTACGAGCAGTACTTC
>NA|NA|TRBJ1-1|TRBV30
CAWRYRANTEAFF
TGTGCCTGGCGCTACAGGGCGAACACTGAAGCTTTCTTT
>NA|NA|TRBJ2-7|TRBV18
CASSIWAGVPEQYF
TGTGCCAGCTCAATTTGGGCAGGGGTTCCCGAGCAGTACTTC
>TRBD1|NA|TRBJ1-1|TRBV28
CASSLTRGQGSTEAFF
TGTGCCAGCAGTTTAACCCGTGGACAGGGCAGCACTGAAGCTTTCTTT